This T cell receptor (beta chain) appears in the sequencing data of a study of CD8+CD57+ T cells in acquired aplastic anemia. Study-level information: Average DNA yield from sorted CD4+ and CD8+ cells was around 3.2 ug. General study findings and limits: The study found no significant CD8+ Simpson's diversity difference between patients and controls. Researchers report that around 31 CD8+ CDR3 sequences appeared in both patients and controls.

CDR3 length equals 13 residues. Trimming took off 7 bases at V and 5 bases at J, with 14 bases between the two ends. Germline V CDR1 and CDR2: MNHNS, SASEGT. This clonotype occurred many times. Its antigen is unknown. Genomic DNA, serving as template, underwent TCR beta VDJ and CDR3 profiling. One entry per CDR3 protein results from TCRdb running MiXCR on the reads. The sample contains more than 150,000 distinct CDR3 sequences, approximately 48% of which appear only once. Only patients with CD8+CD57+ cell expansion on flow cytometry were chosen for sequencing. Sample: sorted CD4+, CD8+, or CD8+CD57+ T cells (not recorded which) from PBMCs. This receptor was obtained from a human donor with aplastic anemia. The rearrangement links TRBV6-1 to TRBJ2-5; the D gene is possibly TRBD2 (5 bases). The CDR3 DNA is TGTGCCAGCAAGGTTGGACTGCGGGAGACCCAGTACTTC. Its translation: CASKVGLRETQYF.